A selection of T cell receptor beta chains follows, all from one sample in a study of OX40 agonist ivuxolimab in advanced cancers. TCRdb's table, derived via immunoSEQ multiplex PCR, lists solely in-frame clones and lacks some. The repertoire has some 98,000 clones, 70% to 85% of them found once; the top ten carry roughly 1.6%. The specimen comprised CD4+ or CD8+ T cells sorted from blood, sampled in a trial of the OX40 agonist ivuxolimab. The origin of the receptors is an adult with an advanced solid tumor such as melanoma, head and neck, liver or kidney cancer. CDR3s include the opening cysteine and the closing phenylalanine or tryptophan. The D gene is left open where the match is weak. Rows give clone size only sometimes, using once, few, many, or a class for an expanded clone.

>TRBJ1-4|TRBV5-1|.|.
TGCGCCAGCAGCTTGGGGGCCGGGAATGAAAAACTGTTTTTT
CASSLGAGNEKLFF
>TRBJ1-1|TRBV2|.|.
TGTGCCAGCAGGCCGGACGGAGTGAACACTGAAGCTTTCTTT
CASRPDGVNTEAFF
>TRBJ2-5|TRBV7-9|TRBD1|once
TGTGCCAGCAGCCAGGGGGCTCAAGAGACCCAGTACTTC
CASSQGAQETQYF
>TRBJ2-5|TRBV27|TRBD2|.
TGTGCCAGCAGTCGGCCGGGGGGGGCGAGGGAGACCCAGTACTTC
CASSRPGGARETQYF
>TRBJ1-5|TRBV5-4|.|.
TGTGCCAGCAGCTTCGGAGGGGCGGGTCAGCCCCAGCATTTT
CASSFGGAGQPQHF
>TRBJ2-7|TRBV5-5|TRBD2|.
TGTGCCAGCAGCTTCGGGACTAGGACTGAGCAGTACTTC
CASSFGTRTEQYF
>TRBJ2-1|TRBV19|TRBD1|.
TGTGCCAGTAGTATTACGGGACAGGGGTCGGCCAATGAGCAGTTCTTC
CASSITGQGSANEQFF
>TRBJ2-1|TRBV19|TRBD2|once
TGTGCCAGTACTCCCACTAGCGGGGGGTCTCGTGGGGATGAGCAGTTCTTC
CASTPTSGGSRGDEQFF
>TRBJ2-2|TRBV5-1|TRBD2|.
TGCGCCAGCAGCTTGCAGACTAGCCACACCGGGGAGCTGTTTTTT
CASSLQTSHTGELFF
>TRBJ1-1|TRBV25-1|.|.
TGTGCCAGCAGTGAATTTCAGAGGGAGGGGAACACTGAAGCTTTCTTT
CASSEFQREGNTEAFF
>TRBJ2-1|TRBV6-1|.|.
TGTGCCAGCAGTGACCCCTTCTTGAATGAGCAGTTCTTC
CASSDPFLNEQFF
>TRBJ2-1|TRBV11-2|TRBD2|.
TGTGCCAGCAGCATCCGGACTAGAGATAGGGATGAGCAGTTCTTC
CASSIRTRDRDEQFF
>TRBJ1-5|TRBV18|TRBD1|.
TGTGCCAGCTCACTTAGACAGGGTGTGGCAAAGCAGCCCCAGCATTTT
CASSLRQGVAKQPQHF
>TRBJ2-3|TRBV14|TRBD2|few
TGTGCCAGCAGCCAAGACCAGCGGGGGGGCCGCACAGATACGCAGTATTTT
CASSQDQRGGRTDTQYF
>TRBJ2-2|TRBV9|TRBD1|.
TGTGCCAGCAGCGTAACCTCAGGGGGCTGGAACACCGGGGAGCTGTTTTTT
CASSVTSGGWNTGELFF
>TRBJ2-5|TRBV20-1|.|.
TGCAGTGCAAGCCAGGAAGAGACCCAGTACTTC
CSASQEETQYF
>TRBJ2-1|TRBV6-1|.|few
TGTGCCAGCAGTGAGCAAACTAGGGCATACAATGAGCAGTTCTTC
CASSEQTRAYNEQFF
>TRBJ2-7|TRBV2|TRBD1|.
TGTGCCAGCAGCGACGAACAGGGGGCGACCTACGAGCAGTACTTC
CASSDEQGATYEQYF
>TRBJ2-7|TRBV30|.|.
TGTGCCTGGAGGGGCGGAGGGGGGACCGGGGGTGTGCAGTACTTC
CAWRGGGGTGGVQYF
>TRBJ2-2|TRBV10-1|.|few
TGCGCCAGCAGTGAGATCCCGGATACGGGGGAGCTGTTTTTT
CASSEIPDTGELFF
>TRBJ2-5|TRBV10-3|.|.
TGTGCCATCAGTCTAGGACAGCTTAACCAAGAGACCCAGTACTTC
CAISLGQLNQETQYF
>TRBJ1-1|TRBV7-3|TRBD1|.
TGTGCCAGCAGCTCTCAGGGGGTAATGAACACTGAAGCTTTCTTT
CASSSQGVMNTEAFF
>TRBJ2-7|TRBV7-3|TRBD1|.
TGTGCCAGCAGTCCGGACGGGACAGGAGGCTACGAGCAGTACTTC
CASSPDGTGGYEQYF
>TRBJ2-2|TRBV4-2|.|once
TGTGCCAGCAGCCCCGGAGGAGTGAACACCGGGGAGCTGTTTTTT
CASSPGGVNTGELFF
>TRBJ1-1|TRBV6-5|TRBD1|.
TGTGCCAGCAGTCCTCGATCAGGGGGCAGGACTGAAGCTTTCTTT
CASSPRSGGRTEAFF
>TRBJ2-7|TRBV4-2|TRBD2|.
TGTGCCAGCAGCCAAGCCACCGGTGCGGGAGGGTACGAGCAGTACTTC
CASSQATGAGGYEQYF
>TRBJ2-7|TRBV7-2|TRBD1|.
TGTGCCAGCAGAGCAGGGGGCGGGACTCCTACTTCCGAGCAGTACTTC
CASRAGGGTPTSEQYF
>TRBJ2-5|TRBV21-1|.|.
TGTGCCAGCAGCAAAGAAGGGTCGCTGCAAGAGACCCAGTACTTC
CASSKEGSLQETQYF
>TRBJ2-7|TRBV5-1|.|.
TGCGCCAGCAGCTTGGGGGGGATCAACCCCGAGCAGTACTTC
CASSLGGINPEQYF
>TRBJ1-1|TRBV6-5|TRBD1|few
TGTGCCAGCAGTTACACGGGACAGGGAATCACTGAAGCTTTCTTT
CASSYTGQGITEAFF
>TRBJ2-2|TRBV4-3|.|.
TGCGCCAGCAGCCAAGAGGAAAGGGCCGGGGAGCTGTTTTTT
CASSQEERAGELFF
>TRBJ2-5|TRBV27|TRBD2|once
TGTGCCAGCAGTTTATCGGGACTAGTAAGAGAGACCCAGTACTTC
CASSLSGLVRETQYF
>TRBJ1-2|TRBV5-4|.|.
TGTGCCAGCAGCTTGGTAGGGTATGATGGCTACACCTTC
CASSLVGYDGYTF
>TRBJ2-7|TRBV6-5|.|.
TGTGCCAGCAGTCACCCAGCCCCCCCGGGCGAGCAGTACTTC
CASSHPAPPGEQYF
>TRBJ2-7|TRBV9|TRBD2|.
TGTGCCAGCAGCGTAGCGGCGGGAGGGCCCTACGAGCAGTACTTC
CASSVAAGGPYEQYF
>TRBJ1-2|TRBV5-5|.|.
TGTGCCAGCAGCTTGAGTGGGGGTAACTATGGCTACACCTTC
CASSLSGGNYGYTF
>TRBJ1-1|TRBV14|.|.
TGTGCCAGCAGCCCGCGTCTCGGGGGGTGGACTGAAGCTTTCTTT
CASSPRLGGWTEAFF
>TRBJ2-5|TRBV7-8|TRBD2|.
TGTGCCAGCACCCGCGACTGGGGGGGAAAGACCCAGTACTTC
CASTRDWGGKTQYF
>TRBJ2-1|TRBV9|TRBD2|.
TGTGCCAGCAGCGTAGTGGAGACTAGCGGGGCTAGCTCCTACAATGAGCAGTTCTTC
CASSVVETSGASSYNEQFF
>TRBJ2-7|TRBV10-3|.|.
TGTGCCATCAGTGATGTAACCGCGGAGCAGTACTTC
CAISDVTAEQYF
>TRBJ2-5|TRBV18|TRBD1|.
TGTGCCAGCTCACAAAGGGACAGGGGCTTTCGAGAGACCCAGTACTTC
CASSQRDRGFRETQYF
>TRBJ1-5|TRBV29-1|.|.
TGCAGCGTTCAGAGAGGCAGCAATCAGCCCCAGCATTTT
CSVQRGSNQPQHF
>TRBJ2-2|TRBV18|.|.
TGTGCCAGCTCGCATACTGGACGGATAATATCCGGGGAGCTGTTTTTT
CASSHTGRIISGELFF
>TRBJ2-3|TRBV7-9|.|once
TGTGCCATCCCGATGGCCTCTAGCACAGATACGCAGTATTTT
CAIPMASSTDTQYF
>TRBJ2-6|TRBV7-9|TRBD1|.
TGTGCCAGCAGCAAACGCCGTGTAGGGGGCGCCACTGGGGCCAACGTCCTGACTTTC
CASSKRRVGGATGANVLTF
>TRBJ2-2|TRBV7-2|TRBD1|.
TGTGCCAGCAGCTTAGTAGGGACAGCGAACACCGGGGAGCTGTTTTTT
CASSLVGTANTGELFF
>TRBJ2-4|TRBV7-3|TRBD2|.
TGTGCCAGCAGCCATCGGACTAGCGGGAGGGACATTCAGTACTTC
CASSHRTSGRDIQYF
>TRBJ1-2|TRBV9|.|few
TGTGCCAGCAGCGTAGGAGTAGATAACTATGGCTACACCTTC
CASSVGVDNYGYTF
>TRBJ1-1|TRBV29-1|.|few
TGCAGCGTTGAACAGGTCGTCTCTGAAGCTTTCTTT
CSVEQVVSEAFF
>TRBJ2-7|TRBV5-1|.|.
TGCGCCAGCAGCTCGACAGGCCCTTATGGGTGGGAGCAGTACTTC
CASSSTGPYGWEQYF